This is a list of T cell receptor beta chains from one sample in a study of blood T cell repertoires in COVID-19. Sequencing used immunoSEQ multiplex PCR; TCRdb keeps in-frame clones, though not all of them. The sample records roughly 300,000 clones, around nine tenths being singletons. Specimen: peripheral blood. The source is a woman in her 30s with COVID-19, enrolled during active disease. CDR3s include the opening cysteine and the closing phenylalanine or tryptophan. Fields, in order: CDR3 protein, CDR3 DNA, V gene, clone size, D gene, J gene. A D gene is named only where the DNA matches it firmly. The size of a clone is reported for some rows only, either as once, few or many, or as a class for expanded clones.

cdr3_aa: CASSPHHRGGTEAFF
cdr3_nt: TGCGCCAGCAGCCCCCACCACAGGGGGGGAACTGAAGCTTTCTTT
v_call: TRBV4-1
clone_size: -
d_call: TRBD1
j_call: TRBJ1-1

cdr3_aa: CASSWARDPQGETQYF
cdr3_nt: TGTGCCAGCAGTTGGGCCCGGGACCCCCAGGGGGAGACCCAGTACTTC
v_call: TRBV28
clone_size: -
d_call: -
j_call: TRBJ2-5

cdr3_aa: CASSLVGLGNTIYF
cdr3_nt: TGTGCCAGCAGCTTGGTCGGTCTTGGAAACACCATATATTTT
v_call: TRBV5-6
clone_size: -
d_call: -
j_call: TRBJ1-3

cdr3_aa: CASSFAGSNSPLHF
cdr3_nt: TGTGCCAGCAGTTTTGCAGGCTCTAATTCACCCCTCCACTTT
v_call: TRBV27
clone_size: -
d_call: -
j_call: TRBJ1-6

cdr3_aa: CAWTLGGGSDTQYF
cdr3_nt: TGTGCCTGGACTTTAGGCGGGGGATCAGATACGCAGTATTTT
v_call: TRBV30
clone_size: -
d_call: TRBD2
j_call: TRBJ2-3

cdr3_aa: CSVDRPEPGLATETQYF
cdr3_nt: TGCAGCGTTGACCGTCCCGAACCGGGACTAGCAACGGAGACCCAGTACTTC
v_call: TRBV29-1
clone_size: -
d_call: TRBD2
j_call: TRBJ2-5

cdr3_aa: CAISYRAGEAFF
cdr3_nt: TGTGCCATCAGCTACAGGGCCGGTGAAGCTTTCTTT
v_call: TRBV10-3
clone_size: few
d_call: -
j_call: TRBJ1-1

cdr3_aa: CASRRTVTNEKLFF
cdr3_nt: TGTGCCAGCAGAAGGACAGTAACTAATGAAAAACTGTTTTTT
v_call: TRBV2
clone_size: once
d_call: -
j_call: TRBJ1-4

cdr3_aa: CASSKPRDRGPLDGYTF
cdr3_nt: TGTGCCAGCAGTAAACCGCGGGACAGGGGGCCGTTGGATGGCTACACCTTC
v_call: TRBV6-2/TRBV6-3
clone_size: -
d_call: TRBD1
j_call: TRBJ1-2

cdr3_aa: CASSISSSNQPQHF
cdr3_nt: TGTGCCAGTAGTATTTCGAGTAGCAATCAGCCCCAGCATTTT
v_call: TRBV19
clone_size: -
d_call: -
j_call: TRBJ1-5

cdr3_aa: CASSQGQGSQPQHF
cdr3_nt: TGTGCCAGCAGCCAAGGACAGGGTAGTCAGCCCCAGCATTTT
v_call: TRBV5-8
clone_size: -
d_call: TRBD1
j_call: TRBJ1-5

cdr3_aa: CASSKDRSNTGELFF
cdr3_nt: TGTGCCAGCAGCAAGGACAGGTCGAACACCGGGGAGCTGTTTTTT
v_call: TRBV7-3
clone_size: -
d_call: TRBD1
j_call: TRBJ2-2

cdr3_aa: CASSFPITSGNTIYF
cdr3_nt: TGTGCCAGCAGCTTTCCTATAACTTCTGGAAACACCATATATTTT
v_call: TRBV7-9
clone_size: -
d_call: -
j_call: TRBJ1-3

cdr3_aa: CASQGGTYEQYF
cdr3_nt: TGTGCCAGCCAGGGGGGCACCTACGAGCAGTACTTC
v_call: TRBV28
clone_size: once
d_call: -
j_call: TRBJ2-7

cdr3_aa: CASSQEGASFGANVLTF
cdr3_nt: TGTGCCAGCAGCCAAGAGGGGGCGAGCTTTGGGGCCAACGTCCTGACTTTC
v_call: TRBV4-2
clone_size: few
d_call: -
j_call: TRBJ2-6

cdr3_aa: CASRTRTGVGREGPYEQYF
cdr3_nt: TGCGCCAGCAGGACCCGGACAGGGGTGGGGCGGGAGGGCCCCTACGAGCAGTACTTC
v_call: TRBV10-1
clone_size: -
d_call: -
j_call: TRBJ2-7

cdr3_aa: CASRTGTNQPQHF
cdr3_nt: TGTGCCAGCAGGACAGGGACCAATCAGCCCCAGCATTTT
v_call: TRBV12-3/TRBV12-4
clone_size: -
d_call: TRBD1
j_call: TRBJ1-5

cdr3_aa: CASSLGWGTANEKLFF
cdr3_nt: TGTGCCAGCAGCTTAGGGTGGGGGACAGCGAATGAAAAACTGTTTTTT
v_call: TRBV7-6
clone_size: few
d_call: TRBD1
j_call: TRBJ1-4

cdr3_aa: CASSVDRGLGETQYF
cdr3_nt: TGTGCCAGCAGCGTAGACAGGGGGCTTGGGGAGACCCAGTACTTC
v_call: TRBV7-9
clone_size: -
d_call: TRBD1
j_call: TRBJ2-5

cdr3_aa: CASSLSGPGQETQYF
cdr3_nt: TGCGCCAGCAGCCTTAGCGGCCCCGGGCAAGAGACCCAGTACTTC
v_call: TRBV5-1
clone_size: -
d_call: -
j_call: TRBJ2-5

cdr3_aa: CASSRRVSSYEQYF
cdr3_nt: TGTGCCAGCTCACGCAGGGTTAGCTCCTACGAGCAGTACTTC
v_call: TRBV28
clone_size: -
d_call: -
j_call: TRBJ2-7

cdr3_aa: CASRTRLAGRETQYF
cdr3_nt: TGTGCCAGTAGGACTAGACTAGCGGGAAGAGAGACCCAGTACTTC
v_call: TRBV19
clone_size: -
d_call: TRBD2
j_call: TRBJ2-5

cdr3_aa: CASSQDSGRETQYF
cdr3_nt: TGTGCCAGCAGCCAAGATTCAGGGCGGGAGACCCAGTACTTC
v_call: TRBV14
clone_size: -
d_call: -
j_call: TRBJ2-5

cdr3_aa: CASGRVNSPLHF
cdr3_nt: TGTGCCAGCGGCAGGGTTAATTCACCCCTCCACTTT
v_call: TRBV11-1
clone_size: -
d_call: -
j_call: TRBJ1-6

cdr3_aa: CASSAPGGFYGYTF
cdr3_nt: TGTGCCAGCAGCGCCCCGGGGGGCTTCTATGGCTACACCTTC
v_call: TRBV6-5
clone_size: -
d_call: -
j_call: TRBJ1-2

cdr3_aa: CASSPRIGRETQYF
cdr3_nt: TGTGCCAGCTCACCAAGAATAGGGAGGGAGACCCAGTACTTC
v_call: TRBV18
clone_size: -
d_call: -
j_call: TRBJ2-5

cdr3_aa: CASSATPGAYNEQFF
cdr3_nt: TGTGCCAGCAGCGCGACCCCCGGGGCCTACAATGAGCAGTTCTTC
v_call: TRBV5-5
clone_size: -
d_call: -
j_call: TRBJ2-1

cdr3_aa: CAWSGRPLGNNEQFF
cdr3_nt: TGTGCCTGGAGTGGACGACCCCTAGGTAACAATGAGCAGTTCTTC
v_call: TRBV30
clone_size: once
d_call: -
j_call: TRBJ2-1

cdr3_aa: CASSPRTKASSYNEQFF
cdr3_nt: TGTGCCAGTAGTCCGAGGACAAAGGCGAGCTCCTACAATGAGCAGTTCTTC
v_call: TRBV19
clone_size: -
d_call: -
j_call: TRBJ2-1

cdr3_aa: CASSVQPGQGTGYTF
cdr3_nt: TGTGCCAGCAGCGTTCAACCGGGACAGGGGACTGGCTACACCTTC
v_call: TRBV9
clone_size: -
d_call: TRBD1
j_call: TRBJ1-2

cdr3_aa: CASRPGGSSYEQYF
cdr3_nt: TGTGCCAGCAGACCCGGGGGTTCCTCCTACGAGCAGTACTTC
v_call: TRBV5-6
clone_size: -
d_call: -
j_call: TRBJ2-7

cdr3_aa: CSESSYNEQFF
cdr3_nt: TGCAGCGAGAGCTCCTACAATGAGCAGTTCTTC
v_call: TRBV29-1
clone_size: -
d_call: -
j_call: TRBJ2-1

cdr3_aa: CASKAPAVTDTQYF
cdr3_nt: TGTGCCAGCAAAGCTCCGGCGGTCACAGATACGCAGTATTTT
v_call: TRBV2
clone_size: once
d_call: -
j_call: TRBJ2-3

cdr3_aa: CSVEGGGIYEQYF
cdr3_nt: TGCAGCGTTGAGGGAGGGGGGATCTACGAGCAGTACTTC
v_call: TRBV29-1
clone_size: -
d_call: -
j_call: TRBJ2-7

cdr3_aa: CASSYSRGTGFYGYTF
cdr3_nt: TGTGCCAGCAGTTACTCGAGAGGGACAGGGTTCTATGGCTACACCTTC
v_call: TRBV6-5
clone_size: -
d_call: TRBD1
j_call: TRBJ1-2